This T cell receptor beta chain was sequenced for a study of HIV-infected children after antiretroviral therapy interruption. Overall study: Most participating children were previously exposed to EBV and CMV. In continuous treatment, analyzed samples were from weeks 0, 48 and 150.

This CDR3 spans 13 amino acids. V was shortened by 3 bases and J by 4 bases, with 7 bases between the two germline ends. Germline V gene lookup returns CDR1 SGHAT and CDR2 FQNNGV. Unique molecular identifiers were included in an RNA-based 3' RACE TCR library. TCRdb re-derived calls from the 3' RACE reads in MiXCR, one entry per CDR3 protein. This table has under 50,000 distinct CDR3 sequences, roughly 4.5% appearing once. This clonotype appeared many times. Treatment described: PENTA 11 planned treatment interruption arm or continuous ART arm. Participants had taken at least three-drug ART for at least 24 weeks. Sorting from thawed PBMCs isolated naive CD4+ CD45RA+ CD45RO- T cells.

The V and J genes are TRBV11-2 and TRBJ1-5; a possible D gene is TRBD1 (6 bases). The sample consisted of CD45RA+ CD4+ T cells from PBMCs, pooled from several time points, taken from a donor given antiretroviral therapy, either interrupted or continuous. Subset of the sample: naive CD4+ CD45RA+ CD45RO- T cells. The TCR originated in a pool of human donors with HIV. The CDR3 sequence: CASSFQGNQPQHF. The CDR3 DNA reads as TGTGCCAGCAGCTTTCAGGGGAATCAGCCCCAGCATTTT.